This T cell receptor beta chain was profiled in a study of T cell changes during pregnancy in multiple sclerosis. The CDR3 extends over 14 amino acids. V shed 5 bases, J shed 7 bases, and the junction held 7 bases outside the gene matches. Germline CDR1 and CDR2: SGHTA and FQGTGA. Repertoires were generated with immunoSEQ multiplex PCR, while TCRdb's copy carries only in-frame clones and drops some. The table includes about 61,000 clones, approximately 90% detected once. The receptor was derived from a female donor in good health, enrolled as a control in a pregnancy study. The sample here was peripheral blood, taken in the first trimester of pregnancy. V gene TRBV7-3 combines with J gene TRBJ1-2, with 10 bases matching TRBD1. CDR3 in DNA: TGTGCCAGCAGCGCCACCGGGACAGGGGTTGGCTACACCTTC. Its translation is CASSATGTGVGYTF.